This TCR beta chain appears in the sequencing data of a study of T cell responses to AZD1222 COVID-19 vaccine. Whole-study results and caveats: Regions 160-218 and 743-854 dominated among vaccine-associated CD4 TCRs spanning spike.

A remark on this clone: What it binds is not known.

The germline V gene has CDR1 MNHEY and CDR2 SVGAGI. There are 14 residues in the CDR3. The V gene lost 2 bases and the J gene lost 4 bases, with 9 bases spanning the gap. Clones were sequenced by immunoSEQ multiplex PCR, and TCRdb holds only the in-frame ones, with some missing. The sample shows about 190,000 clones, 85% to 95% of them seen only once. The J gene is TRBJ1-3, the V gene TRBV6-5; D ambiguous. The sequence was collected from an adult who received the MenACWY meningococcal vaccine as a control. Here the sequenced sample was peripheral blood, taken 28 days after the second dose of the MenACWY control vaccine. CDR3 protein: CASSYDNFGNTIYF. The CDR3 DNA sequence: TGTGCCAGCAGTTACGACAATTTCGGAAACACCATATATTTT.